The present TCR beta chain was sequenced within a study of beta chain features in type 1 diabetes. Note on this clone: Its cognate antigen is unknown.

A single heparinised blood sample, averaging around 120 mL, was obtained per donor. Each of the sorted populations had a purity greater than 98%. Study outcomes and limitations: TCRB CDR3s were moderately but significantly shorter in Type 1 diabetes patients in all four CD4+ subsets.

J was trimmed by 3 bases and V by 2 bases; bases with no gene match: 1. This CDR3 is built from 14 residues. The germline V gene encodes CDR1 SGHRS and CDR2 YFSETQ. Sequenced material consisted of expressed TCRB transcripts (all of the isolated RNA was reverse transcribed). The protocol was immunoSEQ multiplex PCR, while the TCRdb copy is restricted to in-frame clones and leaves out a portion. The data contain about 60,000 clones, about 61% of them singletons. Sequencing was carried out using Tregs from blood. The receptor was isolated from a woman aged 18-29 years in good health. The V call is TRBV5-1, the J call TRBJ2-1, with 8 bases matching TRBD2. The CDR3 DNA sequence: TGCGCCAGCAGCTTTAGCGGGATCTACAATGAGCAGTTCTTC. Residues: CASSFSGIYNEQFF.